The 14 T cell receptor beta chains listed next were all sequenced from one sample in a study of blood T cell repertoires in COVID-19. Data came from immunoSEQ multiplex PCR; TCRdb stores just in-frame clones and leaves some out. The table shows 100,000 to 150,000 clones, with roughly 90% occurring only once. Sequencing was done on a sample of peripheral blood. All receptors derive from a man in his fifties or sixties with COVID-19, enrolled during active disease.

The chain has TRBV27 and TRBJ2-3; TRBD2 might be the D (5 bases). V was cut by 0 bases and J by 1 base, with 11 bases left in between. This CDR3 spans 16 amino acids. Germline loops: CDR1 MNHEY, CDR2 SMNVEV (reference sequence). Written as DNA, the CDR3 is TGTGCCAGCAGTTTATCGCAGGCCGGGGGCACAGATACGCAGTATTTT. This translates into CASSLSQAGGTDTQYF.

Written as DNA, the CDR3 is TGTGCCAGCAGCTCGGACAGGAGTTTACGTGGCACCGGGGAGCTGTTTTTT. Translating gives CASSSDRSLRGTGELFF. This chain uses TRBV7-9 with TRBJ2-2; the match to TRBD1 covers 7 bases. Germline V gene sequence: CDR1 SEHNR, CDR2 FQNEAQ (reference sequence). The CDR3 has 17 amino acids. After removal of 4 bases from V and 4 bases from J, the junction contained 12 bases not matched to a gene.

The chain combines TRBV6-6 with TRBJ1-5; TRBD1 agrees at 10 bases. The CDR3 runs to 16 residues. Germline CDR1 reads MNHNY; CDR2 reads SVGAGI (reference sequence). Trimming took 5 bases from V and 6 from J; bases not matched to a gene: 10. CDR3 loop: CASSPPGTGEVQPQHF. CDR3 DNA: TGTGCCAGCAGTCCGCCCGGGACAGGGGAGGTTCAGCCCCAGCATTTT.

This chain links TRBV11-2 with TRBJ2-2; 11 nucleotides agree with TRBD1. The CDR3 has 15 amino acids. The trim removed 3 bases at V and 5 bases at J, leaving 2 bases unmatched. Germline V gives CDR1 SGHAT, CDR2 FQNNGV. DNA for the CDR3: TGTGCCAGCAGCTTGGGGGACAGGGGGACCGGGGAGCTGTTTTTT. This sequence encodes CASSLGDRGTGELFF.

The chain employs TRBV7-3 and TRBJ2-3; 8 bases align to TRBD2. The germline V gene has CDR1 SGHTA and CDR2 FQGTGA. CDR3 length equals 18 residues. V dropped 0 bases and J dropped 2; count of bases not matched to a gene: 10. CDR3: CASSLTYGGDFTTDTQYF. The CDR3 bases are TGTGCCAGCAGCTTAACGTACGGGGGGGACTTCACCACAGATACGCAGTATTTT.

The chain has TRBV27 and TRBJ2-1, with a possible D match to TRBD1 (6 bases). The CDR3 sequence is 14 residues long. V was trimmed by 5 bases and J by 4 bases, leaving 12 bases between them. From germline, CDR1 is MNHEY and CDR2 SMNVEV (reference sequence). Here the CDR3 DNA reads TGTGCCAGCAGTCTGGGGGCCGGGTACAATGAGCAGTTCTTC. Its translation is CASSLGAGYNEQFF.

This clone was observed once. DNA of the CDR3: TGTGCCAGCAGCCAAGTAATTAACTTGCTGAACACTGAAGCTTTCTTT. Protein: CASSQVINLLNTEAFF. The chain links TRBV4-2 to TRBJ1-1; D gene ambiguous. The CDR3 is 16 amino acids. CDR1 and CDR2 (germline): LGHNA, YNFKEQ. V lost 1 base, J lost 0 bases, and 12 bases lay in between.

This rearrangement joins TRBV12-3 or TRBV12-4 to TRBJ1-2; perhaps TRBD1 as D (6 bases). Trimming left V 3 bases short and J 8 bases short, with 7 bases between. CDR3 length equals 11 residues. Written as DNA, the CDR3 is TGTGCCAGCAGTTTTGGGGGCGGCTACACCTTC. Protein product: CASSFGGGYTF.

The sample holds a few counts of this clone. The chain recombines TRBV7-9 with TRBJ1-5; weak D call: TRBD1 (5 bases). V shed 5 bases and J shed 2 bases, with 10 bases lying between them. The CDR3 totals 14 residues. Germline CDR1 reads SEHNR; CDR2 reads FQNEAQ (reference sequence). Here the CDR3 reads CASSHQGGNQPQHF. The CDR3 DNA reads as TGTGCCAGCAGCCACCAAGGGGGCAATCAGCCCCAGCATTTT.

The chain recombines TRBV7-2 with TRBJ2-5; TRBD2 might be the D (5 bases). Germline values: CDR1 SGHTA, CDR2 FQGNSA. Trimming took 4 bases from V and 1 from J, leaving 13 bases between them. This CDR3 is built from 15 residues. CDR3 amino acids: CASSSSGISQETQYF. The CDR3 nucleotides read TGTGCCAGCAGCTCCTCGGGAATTAGCCAAGAGACCCAGTACTTC.

This clone was picked up one time. This chain uses TRBV10-1 with TRBJ1-5, with 9 positions matching TRBD1. The CDR3 extends over 12 amino acids. Germline CDR1 and CDR2: WNHNN and SYGVQD (reference sequence). CDR3 sequence: CEGQGENQPQHF. The CDR3 DNA sequence: TGCGAGGGACAGGGCGAGAATCAGCCCCAGCATTTT.

The chain combines TRBV5-1 with TRBJ2-5; 7 bases align to TRBD2. There are 14 residues in the CDR3. V lost 3 bases and J lost 3; bases outside the gene matches: 5. Germline CDR1 SGHRS, CDR2 YFSETQ. The CDR3 DNA is TGCGCCAGCAGCTCTACGGGACTAAAAGAGACCCAGTACTTC. Translating gives CASSSTGLKETQYF.

The chain joins TRBV19 to TRBJ2-3; possible D gene TRBD1, 5 bases. The CDR3 is 17 residues long. Germline-derived CDR1 and CDR2 are LNHDA and SQIVND (reference sequence). V dropped 2 bases and J dropped 5 bases, with 20 bases sitting between them. The CDR3 protein is CASSIKDIASTGDTQYF. For the CDR3, the DNA is TGTGCCAGTAGTATAAAGGACATCGCCTCAACCGGAGATACGCAGTATTTT.

The rearrangement uses TRBV5-1 and TRBJ2-1, with 9 bases lining up with TRBD2. The germline V gene has CDR1 SGHRS and CDR2 YFSETQ. This CDR3 has 19 amino acids. Unmatched junction bases numbered 14, after V lost 0 bases and J lost 4 bases. In DNA form, the CDR3 reads TGCGCCAGCAGCTTGGAGAGGCTGGGTAGCGGGAGAGGGTACAATGAGCAGTTCTTC. Residues: CASSLERLGSGRGYNEQFF.